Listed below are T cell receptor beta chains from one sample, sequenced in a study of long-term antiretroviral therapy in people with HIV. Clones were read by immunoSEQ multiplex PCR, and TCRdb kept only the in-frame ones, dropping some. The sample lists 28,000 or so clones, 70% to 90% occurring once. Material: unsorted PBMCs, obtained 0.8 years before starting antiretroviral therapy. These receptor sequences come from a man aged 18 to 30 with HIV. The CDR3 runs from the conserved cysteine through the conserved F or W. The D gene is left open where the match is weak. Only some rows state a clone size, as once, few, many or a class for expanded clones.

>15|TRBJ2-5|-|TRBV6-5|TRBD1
TGTGCCAGCAGTTACCCCTACAGGGGCCAAGAGACCCAGTACTTC
CASSYPYRGQETQYF
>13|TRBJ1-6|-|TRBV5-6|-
TGTGCCAGCAAAGACTCCTATAATTCACCCCTCCACTTT
CASKDSYNSPLHF
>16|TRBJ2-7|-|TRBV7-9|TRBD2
TGTGCCAGCAGCTTACGGGCTAGCGGGTCCTCCTACGAGCAGTACTTC
CASSLRASGSSYEQYF
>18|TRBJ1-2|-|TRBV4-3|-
TGCGCCAGCAGCCAAGAATTTTACCGCGGGAACCACGCCTATGGCTACACCTTC
CASSQEFYRGNHAYGYTF
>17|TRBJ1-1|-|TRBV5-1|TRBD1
TGCGCCAGCAGCCCAGTCCCCCAGGGGGCTGTTAGCACTGAAGCTTTCTTT
CASSPVPQGAVSTEAFF
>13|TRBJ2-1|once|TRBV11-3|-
TGTGCCAGCAGCTTAGAAGCAGGCAATGAGCAGTTCTTC
CASSLEAGNEQFF
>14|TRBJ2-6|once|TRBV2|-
TGTGCCAGCAGTGAATCGACGGGGGCCAACGTCCTGACTTTC
CASSESTGANVLTF
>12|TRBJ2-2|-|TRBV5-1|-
TGCGCCAGCGACGAGAACACCGGGGAGCTGTTTTTT
CASDENTGELFF
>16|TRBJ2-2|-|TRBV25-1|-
TGTGCCAGCAGGGAAGGGGGACTCATGATGACCGGGGAGCTGTTTTTT
CASREGGLMMTGELFF
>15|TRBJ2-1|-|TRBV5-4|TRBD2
TGTGCCAGCAGGGGGACTAGCGGGCACTACAATGAGCAGTTCTTC
CASRGTSGHYNEQFF
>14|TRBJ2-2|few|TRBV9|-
TGTGCCAGCAGCGTAGATCTTGGGACCGGGGAGCTGTTTTTT
CASSVDLGTGELFF
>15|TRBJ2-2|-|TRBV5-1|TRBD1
TGCGCCAGCAGCCCAGACAGGGAAGCCCCCGGGGAGCTGTTTTTT
CASSPDREAPGELFF
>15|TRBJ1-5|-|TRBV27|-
TGTGCCAGCAGTTTCTATTGGACAAAAGATCAGCCCCAGCATTTT
CASSFYWTKDQPQHF
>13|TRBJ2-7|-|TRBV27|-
TGTGCCAGCAGCTCGTGGGGGGCCTACGAGCAGTACTTC
CASSSWGAYEQYF
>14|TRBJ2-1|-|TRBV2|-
TGTGCCAGCAGTGAAAGGGACCTGGACAATGAGCAGTTCTTC
CASSERDLDNEQFF
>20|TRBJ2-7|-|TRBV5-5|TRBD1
TGTGCCAGCAGCTTGGGCGGAACGGAGACAGGGGCTAACCGGGCCTACGAGCAGTACTTC
CASSLGGTETGANRAYEQYF
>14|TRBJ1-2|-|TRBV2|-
TGTGCCAGCAGTGAGTTTGGAACCAACTATGGCTACACCTTC
CASSEFGTNYGYTF
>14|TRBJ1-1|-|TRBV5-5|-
TGTGCCAGCAGCTCCCGGGCCCGCGACACTGAAGCTTTCTTT
CASSSRARDTEAFF
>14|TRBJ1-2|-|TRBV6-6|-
TGTGCCAGCAGTTCTAGAGGGTCCCACTATGGCTACACCTTC
CASSSRGSHYGYTF
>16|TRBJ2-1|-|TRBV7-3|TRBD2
TGTGCCAGCAGCTTAATAAGCGGGAGAAACCTCGATGAGCAGTTCTTC
CASSLISGRNLDEQFF
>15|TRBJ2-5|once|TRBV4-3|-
TGCGCCAGCAGCCAAGTGGACAGTAATAGGGAGACCCAGTACTTC
CASSQVDSNRETQYF
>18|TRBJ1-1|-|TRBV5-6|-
TGTGCCAGCAGCCCGCGGGAGAGGTTCGGGAGCCCTTACACTGAAGCTTTCTTT
CASSPRERFGSPYTEAFF
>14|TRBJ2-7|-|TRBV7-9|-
TGTGCCAGCAGCTTAGGAGGGCAATCCTACGAGCAGTACTTC
CASSLGGQSYEQYF
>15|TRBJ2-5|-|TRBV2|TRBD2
TGTGCCAGCAGTGATGGCGGGGGGGCCCTAGAGACCCAGTACTTC
CASSDGGGALETQYF
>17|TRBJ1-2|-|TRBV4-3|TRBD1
TGCGCCAGCAGCCTCGGGACAGGGTGGGGTTTGGACTATGGCTACACCTTC
CASSLGTGWGLDYGYTF
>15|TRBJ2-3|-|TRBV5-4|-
TGTGCCAGCAGCCCCAGTGATGGTAGCACAGATACGCAGTATTTT
CASSPSDGSTDTQYF
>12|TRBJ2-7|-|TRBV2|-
TGTGCCAGCCGAGGCGAGGTTTACGAGCAGTACTTC
CASRGEVYEQYF
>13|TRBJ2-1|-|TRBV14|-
TGTGCCAGCAGCCAAGATCTCTCGGATGAGCAGTTCTTC
CASSQDLSDEQFF
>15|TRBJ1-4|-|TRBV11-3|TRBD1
TGTGCCAGCAGCAAGAACAGGGGGACTAATGAAAAACTGTTTTTT
CASSKNRGTNEKLFF
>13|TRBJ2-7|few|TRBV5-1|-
TGCGCCAGCAGCTTGGATTTTACCCGGGAGCAGTACTTC
CASSLDFTREQYF
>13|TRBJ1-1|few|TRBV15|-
TGTGCCACCGCGGGAACCGAGAACACTGAAGCTTTCTTT
CATAGTENTEAFF
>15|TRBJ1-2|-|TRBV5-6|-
TGTGCCAGCAGTTACCCCTCGACGGCGCTATATGGCTACACCTTC
CASSYPSTALYGYTF
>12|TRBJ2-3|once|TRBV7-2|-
TGTGCCAGCAGCTTCTTAGGTGATACGCAGTATTTT
CASSFLGDTQYF
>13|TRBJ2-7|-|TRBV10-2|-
TGCGCCAGCAGTTTAGCTAGCCCGGCCGAGCAGTACTTC
CASSLASPAEQYF
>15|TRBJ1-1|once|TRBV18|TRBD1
TGTGCCAGCTCGGTTTCCAGGGGGCCTTCCACTGAAGCTTTCTTT
CASSVSRGPSTEAFF
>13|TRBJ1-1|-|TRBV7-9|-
TGTGCCAGCAGCTTAAGAGAAAACACTGAAGCTTTCTTT
CASSLRENTEAFF
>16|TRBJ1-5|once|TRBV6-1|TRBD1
TGTGCCAGCAGTGGTGGGGACAGGGTTATCAATCAGCCCCAGCATTTT
CASSGGDRVINQPQHF
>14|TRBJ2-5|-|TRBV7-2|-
TGTGCCAGCAGCTTAGACTTCCTGGGGGAGACCCAGTACTTC
CASSLDFLGETQYF
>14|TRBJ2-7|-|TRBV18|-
TGTGCCAGCTCACCATCGGCAGGGACCTACGAGCAGTACTTC
CASSPSAGTYEQYF
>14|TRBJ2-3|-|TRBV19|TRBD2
TGTGCCAGTAGTATCAGCGGGGGCACAGATACGCAGTATTTT
CASSISGGTDTQYF
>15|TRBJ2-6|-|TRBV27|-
TGTGCCAGCAGTCAGCGTGGCTCTGGGGCCAACGTCCTGACTTTC
CASSQRGSGANVLTF
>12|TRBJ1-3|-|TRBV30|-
TGTGCCTGGAAAATGGCCGGAAACACCATATATTTT
CAWKMAGNTIYF
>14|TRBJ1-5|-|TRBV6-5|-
TGTGCCAGCAGTTACGGGGGGCAGGATCAGCCCCAGCATTTT
CASSYGGQDQPQHF
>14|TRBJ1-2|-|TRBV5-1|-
TGCGCCAGCAGCTTGAGCGGTGGGGACTATGGCTACACCTTC
CASSLSGGDYGYTF
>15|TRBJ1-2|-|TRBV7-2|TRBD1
TGTGCCAGCACCCTAGACAGGGCGGGGGGCTATGGCTACACCTTC
CASTLDRAGGYGYTF
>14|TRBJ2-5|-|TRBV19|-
TGTGCCAGTAGTATAGTCGGGATTCAAGAGACCCAGTACTTC
CASSIVGIQETQYF
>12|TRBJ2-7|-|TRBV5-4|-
TGTGCCAGCAGCCGGGGCGGTTACGAGCAGTACTTC
CASSRGGYEQYF
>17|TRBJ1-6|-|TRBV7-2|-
TGTGCCAGCAGCCGGGACCGATCTGCCGCCTATAATTCACCCCTCCACTTT
CASSRDRSAAYNSPLHF
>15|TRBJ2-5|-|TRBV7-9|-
TGTGCCAGCAGCTTAAGCCGGGGTACCCAAGAGACCCAGTACTTC
CASSLSRGTQETQYF
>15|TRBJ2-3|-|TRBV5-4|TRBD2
TGTGCCAGCAGCTGGGAGCGGGAGCGGTTAGATACGCAGTATTTT
CASSWERERLDTQYF
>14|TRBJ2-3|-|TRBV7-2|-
TGTGCCAGCAGCTTAACTAGGGTCAGAGATACGCAGTATTTT
CASSLTRVRDTQYF